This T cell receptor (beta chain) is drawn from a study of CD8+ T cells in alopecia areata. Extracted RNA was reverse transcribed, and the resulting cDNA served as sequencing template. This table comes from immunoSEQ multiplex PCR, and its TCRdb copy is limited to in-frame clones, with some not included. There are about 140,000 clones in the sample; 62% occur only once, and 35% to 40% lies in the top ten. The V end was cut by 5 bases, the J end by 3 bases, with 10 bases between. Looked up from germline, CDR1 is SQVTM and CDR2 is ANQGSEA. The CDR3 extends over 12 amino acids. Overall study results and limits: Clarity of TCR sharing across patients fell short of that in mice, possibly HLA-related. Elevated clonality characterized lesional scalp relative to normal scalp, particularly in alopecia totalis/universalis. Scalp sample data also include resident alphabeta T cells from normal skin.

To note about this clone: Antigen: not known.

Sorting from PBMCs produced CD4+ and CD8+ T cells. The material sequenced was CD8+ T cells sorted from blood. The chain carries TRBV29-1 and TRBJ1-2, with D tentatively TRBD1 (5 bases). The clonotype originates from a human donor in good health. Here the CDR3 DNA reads TGCAGCGTTCGACAGAGGGACTATGGCTACACCTTC. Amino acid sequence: CSVRQRDYGYTF.